Following are 29 T cell receptor beta chains from one sample sequenced in a study of shared clonotypes between healthy human individuals. Only in-frame clones appear in the TCRdb table, and some are missing; sequencing was by immunoSEQ multiplex PCR. The profile shows hundreds of thousands of clones, less than 80% of them singletons. The sample taken for sequencing was PBMCs. These receptors were taken from a woman aged 40 to 55 in good health. Some clones in this sample may be carry-over from other donors' samples.

This clone was counted a single time. The chain combines TRBV4-1 with TRBJ2-3, with 11 nucleotides matching TRBD1. The V gene end was trimmed by 1 base and the J gene end by 0 bases; junction bases not matched to a gene: 6. The CDR3 is made up of 18 amino acids. Germline V gene data show CDR1 as MGHRA and CDR2 as YSYEKL. The CDR3 DNA is TGCGCCAGCAGCCAAGGCCCGGACAGGGGGCCTAGCACAGATACGCAGTATTTT. As protein: CASSQGPDRGPSTDTQYF.

The V gene is TRBV27, the J gene TRBJ1-4; TRBD1 agrees at 9 bases. CDR1 MNHEY and CDR2 SMNVEV come from the germline V gene (reference sequence). This CDR3 contains 15 residues. J gave up 8 bases and V 5 bases, and 9 bases lay outside the gene matches. The CDR3 loop is CASSLLQGAGEKLFF. The CDR3 DNA follows: TGTGCCAGCAGTCTGCTACAGGGGGCTGGGGAAAAACTGTTTTTT. Variable domain in full (rest from reference TRBV27 and TRBJ1-4): EAQVTQNPRYLITVTGKKLTVTCSQNMNHEYMSWYRQDPGLGLRQIYYSMNVEVTDKGDVPEGYKVSRKEKRNFPLILESPSPNQTSLYFCASSLLQGAGEKLFFGSGTQLSVL.

This clone has only one observation. The J gene is TRBJ2-1, the V gene TRBV4-3; TRBD2 matches 11 bases. Germline CDR1 is LGHNA and CDR2 is YSLEER. J was trimmed by 4 bases and V by 4 bases; bases with no gene match: 3. The CDR3 covers 15 residues. CDR3: CASSPGLAGYNEQFF. In DNA form, the CDR3 reads TGCGCCAGCAGCCCAGGACTAGCGGGTTACAATGAGCAGTTCTTC.

In its sample, this clone was seen many times. The genes are TRBV27 and TRBJ1-1; no reliable D call. The CDR3 runs to 12 residues. V was trimmed by 8 bases and J by 7 bases, leaving 14 bases between them. The germline V gene encodes CDR1 MNHEY and CDR2 SMNVEV (reference sequence). Here the CDR3 reads CASHPNGFEAFF. In DNA, the CDR3 is TGTGCCAGCCATCCTAACGGATTTGAAGCTTTCTTT.

Ten or more counts support this clone. The chain uses TRBV21-1 and TRBJ2-5. TRBV21-1 is shown as a pseudogene. This CDR3 contains 13 residues. The CDR3 DNA sequence: TGTGCCAGCAGCAAGGGGTGTAAAGAGACCCAGTACTTC. It specifies CASSKGCKETQYF.

V gene TRBV7-3 combines with J gene TRBJ1-2; D gene ambiguous. Trimming cost V 2 bases and J 1 base, with 8 bases left between them. The CDR3 runs 14 residues. Per germline, CDR1 SGHTA and CDR2 FQGTGA. The CDR3 region has the DNA TGTGCCAGCAGCTTAGGGCCTAATAACTATGGCTACACCTTC. Protein product: CASSLGPNNYGYTF.

In its sample, this clone was seen once. The chain joins TRBV29-1 to TRBJ2-7; D is ambiguous. Germline V gives CDR1 SQVTM, CDR2 ANQGSEA. V was pared by 2 bases and J by 3 bases, with 8 bases between. The CDR3 loop spans 12 amino acids. The CDR3 here is CSVESNRYEQYF. CDR3 DNA sequence: TGCAGCGTTGAATCAAATCGCTACGAGCAGTACTTC.

The count of this clone is one. The chain uses TRBV9 and TRBJ1-4; D perhaps matches TRBD1 (5 bases). The ends were cut back, 3 bases at V and 3 bases at J, with 18 bases in the middle. CDR3 size: 17 residues. The germline V gene encodes CDR1 SGDLS and CDR2 YYNGEE. CDR3 bases: TGTGCCAGCAGCGGCGGTAGTGGGGCAGGGTCTAATGAAAAACTGTTTTTT. Translating it yields CASSGGSGAGSNEKLFF.

This chain links TRBV15 with TRBJ2-7; possible D gene TRBD2, 6 bases. Per the germline V gene, CDR1 is LNHNV and CDR2 is YYDKDF (reference sequence). The V and J ends lost 1 base and 3 bases respectively, with 10 bases between them. This CDR3 comprises 14 residues. This chain's CDR3 is CATSRGRRGYEQYF. Here the CDR3 DNA reads TGTGCCACCAGCAGAGGCCGGAGGGGCTACGAGCAGTACTTC.

The chain is built from TRBV30 and TRBJ1-2, with no clear D. The germline V gene encodes CDR1 GTSNPN and CDR2 SVGIG (reference sequence). This CDR3 has 11 residues. Between the trimmed V and J ends, which lost 5 bases and 5 bases, there was a span of 9 bases. The CDR3 is CAWGRNYGYTF. CDR3 bases: TGTGCCTGGGGCAGAAATTATGGCTACACCTTC. Full variable domain (rest looked up from reference TRBV30 and TRBJ1-2): SQTIHQWPATLVQPVGSPLSLECTVEGTSNPNLYWYRQAAGRGLQLLFYSVGIGQISSEVPQNLSASRPQDRQFILSSKKLLLSDSGFYLCAWGRNYGYTFGSGTRLTVV.

CDR3 nucleotide sequence: TGTGCCAGTAGTATGGGACTCCCGGGGACCAATGAGCAGTTCTTC. Translation gives CASSMGLPGTNEQFF. The genes are TRBV19 and TRBJ2-1; D is possibly TRBD2 (6 bases). Germline-derived CDR1 and CDR2 are LNHDA and SQIVND (reference sequence). Trimming removed 3 bases from V and 6 bases from J, with 15 bases in between. The CDR3 covers 15 residues.

The gene calls are TRBV10-2 and TRBJ2-2; 13 bases fit TRBD2. The CDR3 runs 18 residues. J was trimmed by 6 bases and V by 4 bases; bases with no gene match: 11. Germline V gene data show CDR1 as WSHSY and CDR2 as SAAADI. The CDR3 nucleotides are TGCGCCAGCAGTGGCTTCACTAGCGGGAGGGTAGTGGCCGGGGAGCTGTTTTTT. This encodes CASSGFTSGRVVAGELFF.

This clone was picked up many times. A junction end diverges from the germline sequence, so it may reflect a read error. The sample holds other DNA sequences that translate to the same CDR3. The chain joins TRBV29-1 to TRBJ1-1; weak D call: TRBD1 (6 bases). The CDR3 runs 14 residues. The V gene's germline CDR1 is SQVTM and CDR2 ANQGSEA. The CDR3 here is CSVEFGEGGTEAFF. In DNA form, the CDR3 reads TGCAGCGTTGAATTTGGAGAGGGGGGGACTGAGGCTTTCTTT.

The V call is TRBV15, the J call TRBJ2-1, with 8 nucleotides matching TRBD2. The CDR3 spans 17 residues. CDR1 and CDR2 (germline): LNHNV, YYDKDF (reference sequence). V was clipped by 2 bases and J by 4 bases; unmatched bases: 10. Here the CDR3 reads CATSRPSGGRPYNEQFF. CDR3 coding DNA: TGTGCCACCAGCAGACCGAGCGGGGGCCGACCGTACAATGAGCAGTTCTTC.

J is TRBJ1-2 and V is TRBV28, with 8 bases identical to TRBD1. This CDR3 comprises 16 residues. The V segment lost 4 bases and the J segment 5 bases; nucleotides outside the gene matches: 12. The V gene's germline CDR1 is MDHEN and CDR2 SYDVKM. CDR3 in DNA: TGTGCCAGCAGTTCCCCTGGGACAGGTCGAAGGTATGGCTACACCTTC. Residues: CASSSPGTGRRYGYTF.

The chain uses TRBV6-1 and TRBJ2-5, with 10 nucleotides matching TRBD1. V lost 10 bases to trimming and J lost 1 base; unmatched junction nucleotides: 6. Germline CDR1 and CDR2: MNHNS and SASEGT. The CDR3 runs to 14 residues. CDR3 sequence: CAMGDRGRQETQYF. The DNA for the CDR3 is TGTGCCATGGGGGACAGGGGCCGCCAAGAGACCCAGTACTTC.

This clone is a singleton in its sample. The chain links TRBV7-9 to TRBJ1-1, with 10 bases that match TRBD1. The trim removed 6 bases at V and 5 bases at J, leaving 9 bases unmatched. The CDR3 sequence is 15 residues long. Germline V CDR1 and CDR2: SEHNR, FQNEAQ (reference sequence). The CDR3 loop reads CASRSGTGVITEAFF. In DNA form, the CDR3 reads TGTGCCAGCAGATCCGGGACAGGGGTTATTACTGAAGCTTTCTTT.

V gene TRBV2 combines with J gene TRBJ1-2; D is unclear. The CDR3 totals 15 residues. V was trimmed by 5 bases and J by 4 bases, leaving 17 bases between them. Per the germline V gene, CDR1 is SNHLY and CDR2 is FYNNEI. The CDR3 loop is CASSIHGSNVYGYTF. CDR3 nucleotides: TGTGCCAGCAGTATCCACGGCTCGAATGTCTATGGCTACACCTTC.

Comments on this clone: This is likely an artifact of a read error, given a far larger clone one base away. The CDR3 coding sequence is TGTGCCAGCAGCCTCTCCTCCATCCGCGAGCAGTACTTC. This gives the protein CASSLSSIREQYF. The rearrangement links TRBV5-4 to TRBJ2-5; D gene ambiguous. The DNA end lines up better with TRBJ2-7; the J call may be wrong. CDR3 length equals 13 residues. From germline, CDR1 is SGHNT and CDR2 YYREEE (reference sequence).

A word on this clone: Other DNA sequences within the sample encode an identical CDR3. The CDR3 bases are TGTGCCAGCAGACCCGGACAGGGAGCTAACTATGGCTACACCTTC. Encoded protein: CASRPGQGANYGYTF. The genes are TRBV6-5 and TRBJ1-2, with 8 nucleotides matching TRBD1. This CDR3 spans 15 amino acids. The germline gives CDR1 MNHEY, CDR2 SVGAGI. J lost 0 bases, V lost 6 bases, and 6 bases had no gene match.

The CDR3 sequence is CASSAQSGSSYEQYF. CDR3 in DNA: TGTGCCAGCAGTGCTCAATCGGGGTCCTCCTACGAGCAGTACTTC. The rearrangement uses TRBV27 and TRBJ2-7, with D perhaps TRBD2 (5 bases). Between the trimmed V and J ends, which lost 5 bases and 0 bases, there was a span of 14 bases. There are 15 residues in the CDR3. Germline V gene lookup returns CDR1 MNHEY and CDR2 SMNVEV (reference sequence).

The chain recombines TRBV28 with TRBJ2-3; weak D call: TRBD2 (6 bases). V lost 6 bases, J lost 2 bases, and 15 bases lay in between. CDR1 is MDHEN and CDR2 is SYDVKM in the germline V gene. The CDR3 is 15 residues long. Here the CDR3 reads CASSPSGLPTDTQYF. The CDR3 DNA follows: TGTGCCAGCAGCCCATCGGGACTTCCCACAGATACGCAGTATTTT.

Only a few counts were recorded for this clone. V is TRBV27 and J is TRBJ2-3; 14 bases align to TRBD2. Per the germline V gene, CDR1 is MNHEY and CDR2 is SMNVEV (reference sequence). The CDR3 runs to 15 residues. V lost 3 bases to trimming and J lost 6 bases; unmatched junction nucleotides: 2. The CDR3 bases are TGTGCCAGCAGTTTCCGGACTAGCGGGAGGGATACGCAGTATTTT. As protein: CASSFRTSGRDTQYF.

The chain has TRBV7-9 and TRBJ2-3; TRBD1 is a possible D gene (6 bases). CDR3 length: 15 residues. Germline V gene lookup returns CDR1 SEHNR and CDR2 FQNEAQ (reference sequence). V lost 5 bases and J 2 bases, leaving 14 bases between the germline ends. In DNA, the CDR3 is TGTGCCAGCAGCCGGACAGCGTCTAACACAGATACGCAGTATTTT. This sequence encodes CASSRTASNTDTQYF.

The table lists this clone with a count of one. The rearrangement links TRBV7-9 to TRBJ2-7; TRBD2 matches at 9 bases. The ends lost 7 bases at V and 4 bases at J; junction bases unmatched: 14. CDR1 and CDR2 (germline): SEHNR, FQNEAQ (reference sequence). The CDR3 spans 16 residues. The CDR3 DNA follows: TGTGCCAGCACCCTCTCAAGTGGGACTAGCCCGTACGAGCAGTACTTC. It specifies CASTLSSGTSPYEQYF.

The chain recombines TRBV6-5 with TRBJ2-7; a possible D gene is TRBD1 (5 bases). V lost 0 bases and J 7 bases, leaving 16 bases between the germline ends. The CDR3 totals 15 residues. CDR1 is MNHEY, CDR2 SVGAGI, per germline. The CDR3 DNA follows: TGTGCCAGCAGTTACTCCCCCGACAGTCCCTTGGAGCAGTACTTC. It encodes CASSYSPDSPLEQYF.

The chain carries TRBV28 and TRBJ2-7; 14 bases map to TRBD2. Germline values: CDR1 MDHEN, CDR2 SYDVKM. The CDR3 is 16 amino acids. J gave up 6 bases and V 6 bases, and 10 bases lay outside the gene matches. The CDR3 nucleotides are TGTGCCAGCAGCCCCCCGGGACTAGCGGGAGTTCTCGAGCAGTACTTC. Protein product: CASSPPGLAGVLEQYF.

As concerns this clone: Its ends do not fully match the called genes, so a read error is possible. The genes are TRBV4-1 and TRBJ2-2; D is unclear. This CDR3 comprises 16 residues. Per germline, CDR1 MGHRA and CDR2 YSYEKL. The CDR3 protein is CASSQDILGNTGELFF. The CDR3, as DNA: TGTGCCAGCAGCCAAGATATCCTAGGGAACACCGGGGAGCTGTTTTTT.

This clone has a single count. The rearrangement joins TRBV7-2 to TRBJ1-1; D unclear. Trimming shortened V by 1 base and J by 2 bases, and 8 bases separated the two germline ends. The CDR3 runs 14 residues. From germline, CDR1 is SGHTA and CDR2 FQGNSA. CDR3 region: CASSLEAANTEAFF. CDR3 nucleotide sequence: TGTGCCAGCAGCTTAGAGGCAGCCAACACTGAAGCTTTCTTT.